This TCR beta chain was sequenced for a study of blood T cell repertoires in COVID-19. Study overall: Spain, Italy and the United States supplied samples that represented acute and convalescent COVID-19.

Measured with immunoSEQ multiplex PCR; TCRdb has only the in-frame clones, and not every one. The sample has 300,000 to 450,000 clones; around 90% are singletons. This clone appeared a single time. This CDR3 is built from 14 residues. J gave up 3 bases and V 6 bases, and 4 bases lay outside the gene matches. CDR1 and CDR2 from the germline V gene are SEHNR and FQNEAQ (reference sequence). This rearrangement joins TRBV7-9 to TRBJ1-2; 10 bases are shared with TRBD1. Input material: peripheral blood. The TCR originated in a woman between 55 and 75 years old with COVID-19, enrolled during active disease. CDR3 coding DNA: TGTGCCAGCAGGACAGGGGGCGGAGACTATGGCTACACCTTC. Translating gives CASRTGGGDYGYTF.